This TCR beta chain was sequenced during a study of spatial heterogeneity in lung cancer. The sample holds many counts of this clonotype. Antigen unknown. Whole-study results and caveats: Compared with follow-up, resection was when ubiquitous expanded tumor TCRs appeared in blood more.

Each molecule of TCR cDNA was tagged with one unique molecular identifier. TCRdb passed the 5' RACE reads through MiXCR, listing each CDR3 protein once. Of roughly 21,000 distinct CDR3 sequences in the sample, 3.3% were seen once. Documented time point: sample taken at primary tumor resection. From tumor, nontumor lung or frozen PBMC, whole RNA was taken unsorted for sequencing. The donors, more than 55 patients with untreated early-stage non-small cell lung cancer, provided the samples. After removal of 5 bases from V and 7 bases from J, the junction contained 13 bases not matched to a gene. The CDR3 contains 15 residues. Germline CDR1 is LGHDT and CDR2 is YNNKEL (reference sequence).

This TCR derives from a female donor with early-stage non-small cell lung cancer. The sample in question was PBMCs, obtained at surgery. This chain uses TRBV3-1 with TRBJ2-7, with 8 bases matching TRBD1. The CDR3 loop is CASSVRTGRSGEQYF. CDR3 coding DNA: TGTGCCAGCAGCGTACGGACAGGGCGTTCAGGGGAGCAGTACTTC.